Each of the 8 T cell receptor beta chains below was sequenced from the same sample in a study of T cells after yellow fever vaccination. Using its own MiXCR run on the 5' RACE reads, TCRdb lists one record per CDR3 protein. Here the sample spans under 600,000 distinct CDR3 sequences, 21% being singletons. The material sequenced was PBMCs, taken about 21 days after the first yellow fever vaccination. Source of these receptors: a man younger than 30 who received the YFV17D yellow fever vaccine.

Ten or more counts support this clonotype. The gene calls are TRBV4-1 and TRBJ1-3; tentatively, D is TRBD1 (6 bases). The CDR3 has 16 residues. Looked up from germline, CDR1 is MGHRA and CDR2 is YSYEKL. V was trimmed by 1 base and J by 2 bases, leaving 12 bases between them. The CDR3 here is CASSQVGGPAGNTIYF. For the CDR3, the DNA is TGCGCCAGCAGCCAAGTAGGGGGTCCCGCTGGAAACACCATATATTTT.

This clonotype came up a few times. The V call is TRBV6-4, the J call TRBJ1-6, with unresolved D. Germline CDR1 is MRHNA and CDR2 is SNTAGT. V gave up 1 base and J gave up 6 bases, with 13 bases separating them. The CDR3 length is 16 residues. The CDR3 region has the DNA TGTGCCAGCAGTGACTACGCAAGTGGGTCTAATTCACCCCTCCACTTT. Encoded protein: CASSDYASGSNSPLHF.

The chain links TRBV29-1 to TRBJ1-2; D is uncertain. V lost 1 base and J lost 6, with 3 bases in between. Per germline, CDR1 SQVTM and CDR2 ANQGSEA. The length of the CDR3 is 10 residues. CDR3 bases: TGCAGCGTTGAAGGAAATGGCTACACCTTC. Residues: CSVEGNGYTF.

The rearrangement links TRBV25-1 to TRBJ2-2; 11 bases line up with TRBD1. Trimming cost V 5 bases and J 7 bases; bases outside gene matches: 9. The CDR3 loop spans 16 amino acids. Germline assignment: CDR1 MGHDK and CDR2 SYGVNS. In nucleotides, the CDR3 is TGTGCCAGCAGTAAGACGTTGGGACAGGGGGACGGGGAGCTGTTTTTT. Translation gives CASSKTLGQGDGELFF.

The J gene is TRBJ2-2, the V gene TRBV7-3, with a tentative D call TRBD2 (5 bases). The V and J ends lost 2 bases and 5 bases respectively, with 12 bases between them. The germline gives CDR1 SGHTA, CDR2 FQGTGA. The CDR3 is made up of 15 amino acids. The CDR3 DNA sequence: TGTGCCAGCAGCTTAGTTCGGGAACCTACCGGGGAGCTGTTTTTT. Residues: CASSLVREPTGELFF.

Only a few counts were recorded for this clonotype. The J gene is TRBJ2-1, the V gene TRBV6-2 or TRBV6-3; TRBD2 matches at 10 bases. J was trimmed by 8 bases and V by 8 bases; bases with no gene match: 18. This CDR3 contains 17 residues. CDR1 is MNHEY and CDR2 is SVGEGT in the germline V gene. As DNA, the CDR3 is TGTGCCAGCTGCTACAGGGCAGTGAGCGGGGGGGCCGATGAGCAGTTCTTC. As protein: CASCYRAVSGGADEQFF.

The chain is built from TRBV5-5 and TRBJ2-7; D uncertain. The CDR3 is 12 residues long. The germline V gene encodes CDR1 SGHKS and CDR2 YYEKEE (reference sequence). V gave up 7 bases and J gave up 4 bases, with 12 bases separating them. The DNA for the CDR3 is TGTGCCAGCGGGTTAGGGCTATACGAGCAGTACGTC. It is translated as CASGLGLYEQYV.

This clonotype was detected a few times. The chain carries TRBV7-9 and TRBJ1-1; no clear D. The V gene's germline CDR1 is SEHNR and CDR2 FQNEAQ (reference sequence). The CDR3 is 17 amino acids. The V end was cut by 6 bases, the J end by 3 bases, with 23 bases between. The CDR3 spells CASSPRGHDPRDTEAFF. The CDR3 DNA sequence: TGTGCCAGCAGTCCCCGCGGTCACGACCCACGGGACACTGAAGCTTTCTTT.